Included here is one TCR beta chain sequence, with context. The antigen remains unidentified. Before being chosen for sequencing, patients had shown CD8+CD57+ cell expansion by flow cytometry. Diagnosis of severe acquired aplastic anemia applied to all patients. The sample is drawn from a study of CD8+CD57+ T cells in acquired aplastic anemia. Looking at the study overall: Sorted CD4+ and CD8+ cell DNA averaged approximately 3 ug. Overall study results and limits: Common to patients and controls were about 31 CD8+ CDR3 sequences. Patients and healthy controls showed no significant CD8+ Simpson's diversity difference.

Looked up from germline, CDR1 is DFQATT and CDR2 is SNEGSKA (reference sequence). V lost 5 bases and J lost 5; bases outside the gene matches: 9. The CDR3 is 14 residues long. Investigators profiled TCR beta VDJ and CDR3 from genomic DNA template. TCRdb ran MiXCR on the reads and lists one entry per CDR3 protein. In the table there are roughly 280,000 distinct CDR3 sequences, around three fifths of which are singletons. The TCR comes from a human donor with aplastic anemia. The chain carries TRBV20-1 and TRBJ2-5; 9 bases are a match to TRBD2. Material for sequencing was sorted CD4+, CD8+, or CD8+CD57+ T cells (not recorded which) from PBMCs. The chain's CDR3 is CSAEGGGAPETQYF. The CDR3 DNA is TGCAGTGCTGAGGGCGGGGGGGCCCCCGAGACCCAGTACTTC.